This is a list of T cell receptor beta chains from one sample in a study of cytomegalovirus exposure and HLA in healthy donors. The method was immunoSEQ multiplex PCR; TCRdb's version includes in-frame clones alone and lacks a portion of them. The sample carries 85,000 to 100,000 clones, roughly 86% recorded once. The source material was PBMCs. These receptors came from a woman aged 18-30 years in good health and CMV-seropositive. CDR3s leave out the opening cysteine and the closing phenylalanine or tryptophan. Fields, in order: CDR3 protein, J gene, clone size, V gene. The size field is filled for only some rows; it gives once, few, many or a size class.

ASSSGTDYSNQPQH	TRBJ1-5	NA	TRBV5-5
ASSWGEQGAIQPQH	TRBJ1-5	NA	TRBV11-2
SVWVSLARGWTDTQY	TRBJ2-3	NA	TRBV29-1
ASSFLRRTSDNNEQF	TRBJ2-1	once	TRBV7-9
ASSEEAGGAYEQY	TRBJ2-7	NA	TRBV6-1
ASSFSLMRNEQF	TRBJ2-1	NA	TRBV28
ASSLGSTTSAEY	TRBJ2-3	few	TRBV28
ASSLELQGLSYGYT	TRBJ1-2	NA	TRBV5-6
AISDPLDRGPNTEAF	TRBJ1-1	few	TRBV10-3
AQSGGTDTQY	TRBJ2-3	NA	TRBV30
ATSRGEGGETQY	TRBJ2-5	NA	TRBV15
ASSLWDTGGGQPQH	TRBJ1-5	NA	TRBV28
ASSLRSGQPQETQY	TRBJ2-5	NA	TRBV7-8
ASSPPGLFYEQF	TRBJ2-1	NA	TRBV5-1
ASSYDPGAGGYT	TRBJ1-2	NA	TRBV6-6
ASSHLHGGLYEQY	TRBJ2-7	NA	TRBV4-1
ASSQEGTSGGSRVPRETQY	TRBJ2-5	few	TRBV4-1
ASSTGFPYEQY	TRBJ2-7	NA	TRBV7-9
ASSYKSGTGKEKLF	TRBJ1-4	NA	TRBV6-5
ALSRDSRTDTQY	TRBJ2-3	NA	TRBV30
ASLPYSGTGRTDTQY	TRBJ2-3	NA	TRBV27
ASSPWGGRHTEAF	TRBJ1-1	NA	TRBV7-9
ASSPVPWTSGGAADTQY	TRBJ2-3	NA	TRBV5-6
ASSDEGSSGYSTTDTQY	TRBJ2-3	NA	TRBV6-4
ASSLTGPDEQF	TRBJ2-1	NA	TRBV5-1
ASSYSTQHRVEQY	TRBJ2-7	once	TRBV6-6
ASSGTGTVSMTGNTIY	TRBJ1-3	NA	TRBV28
ASSGYRGLNTEAF	TRBJ1-1	few	TRBV7-9
ASSDGGNQPQH	TRBJ1-5	NA	TRBV6-5